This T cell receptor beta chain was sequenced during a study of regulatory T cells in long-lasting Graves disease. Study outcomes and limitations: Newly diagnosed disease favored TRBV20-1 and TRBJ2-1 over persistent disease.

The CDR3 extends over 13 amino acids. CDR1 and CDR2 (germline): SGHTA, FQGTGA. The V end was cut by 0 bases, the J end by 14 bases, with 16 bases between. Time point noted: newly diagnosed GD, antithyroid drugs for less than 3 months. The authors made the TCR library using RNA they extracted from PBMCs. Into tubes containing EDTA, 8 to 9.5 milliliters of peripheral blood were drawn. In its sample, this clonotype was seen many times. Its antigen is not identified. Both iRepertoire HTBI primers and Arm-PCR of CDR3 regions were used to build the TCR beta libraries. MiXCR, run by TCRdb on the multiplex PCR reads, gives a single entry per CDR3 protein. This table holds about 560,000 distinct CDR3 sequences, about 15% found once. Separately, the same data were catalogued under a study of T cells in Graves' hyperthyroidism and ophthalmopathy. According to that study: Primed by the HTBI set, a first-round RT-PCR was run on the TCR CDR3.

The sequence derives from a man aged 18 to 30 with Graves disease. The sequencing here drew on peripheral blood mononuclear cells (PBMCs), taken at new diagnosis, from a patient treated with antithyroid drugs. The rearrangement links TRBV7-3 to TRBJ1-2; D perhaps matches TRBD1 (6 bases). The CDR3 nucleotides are TGTGCCAGCAGCTTAACGTTCGGACAGACGAGGACCTTC. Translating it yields CASSLTFGQTRTF.